This T cell receptor beta chain was sequenced in a study of T cell responses to AZD1222 COVID-19 vaccine. TCRdb keeps only in-frame clones here, not all; method: immunoSEQ multiplex PCR. The sample consists of almost 65,000 clones, less than 90% of them appearing once. The V gene's germline CDR1 is MNHEY and CDR2 SMNVEV (reference sequence). V gave up 4 bases and J gave up 0 bases; unmatched junction bases: 6. This CDR3 has 16 amino acids. The material was peripheral blood, obtained on day 0 of AZD1222 vaccination. The receptor was isolated from an adult in good health. J is TRBJ2-1 and V is TRBV27; 7 bases are shared with TRBD1. This CDR3 is CASSSRTGFSYNEQFF. CDR3 sequence (DNA): TGTGCCAGCAGTTCACGGACAGGATTCTCCTACAATGAGCAGTTCTTC.